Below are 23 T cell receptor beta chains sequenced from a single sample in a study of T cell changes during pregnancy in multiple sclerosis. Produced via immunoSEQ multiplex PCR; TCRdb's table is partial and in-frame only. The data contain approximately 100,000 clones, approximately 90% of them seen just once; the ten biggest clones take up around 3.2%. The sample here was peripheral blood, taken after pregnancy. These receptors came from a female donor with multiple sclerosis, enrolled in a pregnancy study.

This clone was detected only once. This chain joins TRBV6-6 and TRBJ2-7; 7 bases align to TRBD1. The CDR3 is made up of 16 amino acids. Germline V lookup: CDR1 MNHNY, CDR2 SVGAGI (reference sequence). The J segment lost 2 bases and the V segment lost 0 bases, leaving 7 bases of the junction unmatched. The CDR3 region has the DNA TGTGCCAGCAGTTACTCTAGACAGGGTAGCCCCTACGAGCAGTACTTC. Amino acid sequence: CASSYSRQGSPYEQYF.

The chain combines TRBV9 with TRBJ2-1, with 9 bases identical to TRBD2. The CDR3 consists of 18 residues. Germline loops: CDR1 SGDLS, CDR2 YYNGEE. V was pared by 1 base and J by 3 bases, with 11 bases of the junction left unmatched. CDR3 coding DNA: TGTGCCAGCAGCGTACCTACACTCAATAGCGGGGGCTACAATGAGCAGTTCTTC. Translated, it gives CASSVPTLNSGGYNEQFF.

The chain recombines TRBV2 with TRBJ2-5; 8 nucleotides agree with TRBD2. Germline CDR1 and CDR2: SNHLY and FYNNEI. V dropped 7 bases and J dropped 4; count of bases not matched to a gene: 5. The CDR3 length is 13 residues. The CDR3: CASISGGRETQYF. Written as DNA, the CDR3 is TGTGCCAGCATTTCGGGGGGGAGAGAGACCCAGTACTTC.

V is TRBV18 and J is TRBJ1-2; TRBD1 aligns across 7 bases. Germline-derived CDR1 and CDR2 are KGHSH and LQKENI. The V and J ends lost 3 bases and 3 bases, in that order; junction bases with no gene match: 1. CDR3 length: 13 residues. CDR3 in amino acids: CASSPDRDYGYTF. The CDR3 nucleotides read TGTGCCAGCTCACCCGACAGGGACTATGGCTACACCTTC. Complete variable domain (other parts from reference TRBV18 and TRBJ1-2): NAGVMQNPRHLVRRRGQEARLRCSPMKGHSHVYWYRQLPEEGLKFMVYLQKENIIDESGMPKERFSAEFPKEGPSILRIQQVVRGDSAAYFCASSPDRDYGYTFGSGTRLTVV.

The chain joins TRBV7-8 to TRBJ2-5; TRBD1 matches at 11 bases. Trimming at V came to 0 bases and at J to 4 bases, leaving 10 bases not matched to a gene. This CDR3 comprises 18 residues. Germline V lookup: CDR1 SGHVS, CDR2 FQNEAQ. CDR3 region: CASSLASWGQGDAETQYF. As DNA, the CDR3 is TGTGCCAGCAGCTTAGCGAGTTGGGGACAGGGGGACGCAGAGACCCAGTACTTC.

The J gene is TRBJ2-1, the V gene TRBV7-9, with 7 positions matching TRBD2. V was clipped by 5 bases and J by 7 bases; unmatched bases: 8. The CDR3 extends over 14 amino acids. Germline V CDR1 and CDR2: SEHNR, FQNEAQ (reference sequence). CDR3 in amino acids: CASSINPGGNEQFF. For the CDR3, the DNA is TGTGCCAGCAGCATAAATCCGGGGGGTAATGAGCAGTTCTTC.

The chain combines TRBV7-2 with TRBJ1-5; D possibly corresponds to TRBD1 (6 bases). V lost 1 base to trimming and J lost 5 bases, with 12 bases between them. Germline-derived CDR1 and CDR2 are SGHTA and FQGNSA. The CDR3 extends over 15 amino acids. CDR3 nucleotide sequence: TGTGCCAGCAGCTTAGGGACAGCAAGCTATCAGCCCCAGCATTTT. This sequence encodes CASSLGTASYQPQHF.

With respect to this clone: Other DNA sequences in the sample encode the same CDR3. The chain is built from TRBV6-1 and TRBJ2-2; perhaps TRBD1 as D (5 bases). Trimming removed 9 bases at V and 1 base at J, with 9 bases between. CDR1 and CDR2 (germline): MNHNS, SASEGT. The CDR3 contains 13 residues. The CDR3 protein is CASSGQNTGELFF. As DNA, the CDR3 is TGTGCCAGTTCAGGACAGAACACCGGGGAGCTGTTTTTT.

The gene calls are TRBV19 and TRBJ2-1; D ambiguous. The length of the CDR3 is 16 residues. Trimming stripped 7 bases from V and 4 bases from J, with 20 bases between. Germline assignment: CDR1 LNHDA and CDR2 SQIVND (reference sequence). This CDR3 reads CASKEGWAKPYNEQFF. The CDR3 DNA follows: TGTGCCAGTAAAGAAGGATGGGCGAAGCCTTACAATGAGCAGTTCTTC.

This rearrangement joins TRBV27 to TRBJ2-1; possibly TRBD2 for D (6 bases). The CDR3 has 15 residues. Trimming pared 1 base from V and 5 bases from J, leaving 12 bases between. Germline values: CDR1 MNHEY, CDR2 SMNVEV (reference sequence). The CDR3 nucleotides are TGTGCCAGCAGTTTATTGTATACGGGAGACAATGAGCAGTTCTTC. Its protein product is CASSLLYTGDNEQFF.

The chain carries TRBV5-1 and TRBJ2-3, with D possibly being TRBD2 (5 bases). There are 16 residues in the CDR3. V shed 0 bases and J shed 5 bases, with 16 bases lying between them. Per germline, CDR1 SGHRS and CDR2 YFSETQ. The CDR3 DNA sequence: TGCGCCAGCAGCTTGGCCTTGTCTAGCATAAAAGATACGCAGTATTTT. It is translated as CASSLALSSIKDTQYF.

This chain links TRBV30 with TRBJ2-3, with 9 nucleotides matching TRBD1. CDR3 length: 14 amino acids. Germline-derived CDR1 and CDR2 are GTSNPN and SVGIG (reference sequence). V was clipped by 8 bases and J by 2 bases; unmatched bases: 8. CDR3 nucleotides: TGTGCCGGGGCGCGGGACAGGGCCACAGATACGCAGTATTTT. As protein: CAGARDRATDTQYF.

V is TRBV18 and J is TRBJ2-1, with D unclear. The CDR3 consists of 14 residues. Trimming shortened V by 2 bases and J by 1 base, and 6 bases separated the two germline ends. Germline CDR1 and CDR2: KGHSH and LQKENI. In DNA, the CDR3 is TGTGCCAGCTCACCAATGCAGTCCTACAATGAGCAGTTCTTC. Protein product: CASSPMQSYNEQFF.

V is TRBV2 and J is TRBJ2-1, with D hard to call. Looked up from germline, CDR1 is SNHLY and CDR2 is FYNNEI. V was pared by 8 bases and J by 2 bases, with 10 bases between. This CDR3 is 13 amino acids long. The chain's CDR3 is CASAQVAYNEQFF. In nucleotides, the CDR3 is TGTGCCAGCGCGCAAGTCGCCTACAATGAGCAGTTCTTC.

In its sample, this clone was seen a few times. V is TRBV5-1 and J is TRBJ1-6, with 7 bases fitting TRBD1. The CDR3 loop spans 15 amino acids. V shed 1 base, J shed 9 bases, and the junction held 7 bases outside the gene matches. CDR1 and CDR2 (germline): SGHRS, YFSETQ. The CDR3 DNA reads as TGCGCCAGCAGCTTGTCGGCAGGGGGAAGTTCACCCCTCCACTTT. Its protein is CASSLSAGGSSPLHF.

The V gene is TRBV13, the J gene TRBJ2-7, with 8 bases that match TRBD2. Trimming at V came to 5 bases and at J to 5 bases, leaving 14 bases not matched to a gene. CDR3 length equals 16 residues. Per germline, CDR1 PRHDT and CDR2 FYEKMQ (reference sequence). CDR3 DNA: TGTGCCAGCAGCGCGTACCTCCCGGGGGGGCAGAACGAGCAGTACTTC. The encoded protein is CASSAYLPGGQNEQYF.

The CDR3 sequence: CASSPAAGTGNQPQHF. The CDR3, as DNA: TGCGCCAGCAGCCCTGCTGCCGGGACAGGGAATCAGCCCCAGCATTTT. The chain links TRBV4-1 to TRBJ1-5, with TRBD1 matching over 9 bases. This CDR3 spans 16 amino acids. Looked up from germline, CDR1 is MGHRA and CDR2 is YSYEKL. V lost 4 bases, J lost 4 bases, and 8 bases stayed unmatched.

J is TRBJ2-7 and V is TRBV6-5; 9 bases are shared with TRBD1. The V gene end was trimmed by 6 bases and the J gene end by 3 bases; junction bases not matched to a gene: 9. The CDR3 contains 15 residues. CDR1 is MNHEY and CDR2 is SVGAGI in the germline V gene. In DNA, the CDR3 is TGTGCCAGCAGGGAGGGGACAGGGTCCTACTACGAGCAGTACTTC. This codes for CASREGTGSYYEQYF.

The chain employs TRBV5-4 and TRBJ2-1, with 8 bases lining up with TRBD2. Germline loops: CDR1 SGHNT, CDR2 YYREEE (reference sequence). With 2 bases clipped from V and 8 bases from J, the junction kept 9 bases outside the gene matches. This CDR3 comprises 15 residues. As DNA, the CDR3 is TGTGCCAGCAGCTTTTTTGGCGGGGGGTTGTATGAGCAGTTCTTC. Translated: CASSFFGGGLYEQFF.

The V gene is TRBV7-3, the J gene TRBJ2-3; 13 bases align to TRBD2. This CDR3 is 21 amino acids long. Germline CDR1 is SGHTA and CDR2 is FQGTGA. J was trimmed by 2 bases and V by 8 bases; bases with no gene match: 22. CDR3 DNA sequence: TGTGCCAGCTCACTTAAGGGGGGGACTAGCGGGGCAAGTTTGAACACAGATACGCAGTATTTT. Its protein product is CASSLKGGTSGASLNTDTQYF.

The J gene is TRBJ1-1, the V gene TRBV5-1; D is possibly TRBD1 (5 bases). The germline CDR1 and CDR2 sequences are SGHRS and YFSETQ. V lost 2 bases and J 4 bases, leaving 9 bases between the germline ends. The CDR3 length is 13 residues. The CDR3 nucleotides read TGCGCCAGCAGCTTAGGGGTGGCCACTGAAGCTTTCTTT. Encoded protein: CASSLGVATEAFF.

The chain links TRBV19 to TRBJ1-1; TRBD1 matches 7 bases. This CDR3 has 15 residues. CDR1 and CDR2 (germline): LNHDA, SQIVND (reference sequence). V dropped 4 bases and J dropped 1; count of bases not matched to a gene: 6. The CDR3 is CASSSRGWANTEAFF. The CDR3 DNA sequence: TGTGCCAGTAGTAGCAGGGGGTGGGCGAACACTGAAGCTTTCTTT.

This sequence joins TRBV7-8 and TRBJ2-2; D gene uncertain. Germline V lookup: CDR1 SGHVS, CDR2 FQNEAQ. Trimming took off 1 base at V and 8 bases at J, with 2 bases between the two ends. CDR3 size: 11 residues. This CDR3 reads CASSLVGELFF. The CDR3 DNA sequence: TGTGCCAGCAGCTTAGTAGGGGAGCTGTTTTTT.